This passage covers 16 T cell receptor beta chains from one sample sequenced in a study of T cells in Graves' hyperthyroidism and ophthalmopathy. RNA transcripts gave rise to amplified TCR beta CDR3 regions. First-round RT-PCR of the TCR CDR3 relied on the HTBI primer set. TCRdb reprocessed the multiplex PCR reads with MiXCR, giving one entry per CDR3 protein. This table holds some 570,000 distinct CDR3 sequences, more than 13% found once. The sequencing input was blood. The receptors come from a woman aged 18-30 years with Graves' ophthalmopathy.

The CDR3 reads CASSRSPTYEQYF. The CDR3 region has the DNA TGTGCCAGCAGCCGGTCCCCGACCTACGAGCAGTACTTC. The genes are TRBV5-6 and TRBJ2-7; D not certain. In germline, CDR1 is SGHDT, CDR2 YYEEEE. V was cut by 4 bases and J by 2 bases, with 10 bases left in between. The CDR3 has 13 residues.

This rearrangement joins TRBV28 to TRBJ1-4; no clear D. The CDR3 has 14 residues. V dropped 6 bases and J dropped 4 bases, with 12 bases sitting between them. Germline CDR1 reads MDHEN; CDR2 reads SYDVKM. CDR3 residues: CASSRQGINEKLFF. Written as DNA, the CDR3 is TGTGCCAGCAGCCGACAAGGGATTAATGAAAAACTGTTTTTT.

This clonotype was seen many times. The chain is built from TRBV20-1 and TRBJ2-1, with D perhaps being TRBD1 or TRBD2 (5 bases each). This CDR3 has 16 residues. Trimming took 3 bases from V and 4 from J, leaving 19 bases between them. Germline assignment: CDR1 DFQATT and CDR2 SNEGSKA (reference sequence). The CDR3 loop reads CSARRDEPRRYNEQFF. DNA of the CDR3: TGCAGTGCTAGGAGGGACGAACCAAGGAGGTACAATGAGCAGTTCTTC.

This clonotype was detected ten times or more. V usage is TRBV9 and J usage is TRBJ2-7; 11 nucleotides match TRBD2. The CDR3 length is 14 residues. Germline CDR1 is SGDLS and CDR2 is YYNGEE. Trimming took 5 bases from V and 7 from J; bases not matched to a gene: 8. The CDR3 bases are TGTGCCAGCAGTCCAGGGGCTAGCGGGAGGGAGCAGTACTTC. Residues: CASSPGASGREQYF.

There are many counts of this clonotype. For the CDR3, the DNA is TGTGCCAGCAGTTACAGGGGGCGAGGCAATCAGCCCCAGCATTTT. It is translated as CASSYRGRGNQPQHF. The chain has TRBV6-2 or TRBV6-3 and TRBJ1-5; 7 bases align to TRBD1. CDR3 size: 15 residues. Germline lookup yields CDR1 MNHEY and CDR2 SVGEGT. J lost 2 bases, V lost 2 bases, and 3 bases had no gene match.

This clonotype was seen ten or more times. CDR3 residues: CASSWDSVFVVKNIQYF. In nucleotides, the CDR3 is TGTGCCAGCAGCTGGGACAGCGTGTTCGTGGTCAAAAACATTCAGTACTTC. The V and J genes are TRBV7-2 and TRBJ2-4, with TRBD1 identical over 7 bases. Germline CDR1 is SGHTA and CDR2 is FQGNSA. The junction had 12 bases not matched to a gene; V was cut back by 4 bases and J by 3 bases. The CDR3 is 17 residues long.

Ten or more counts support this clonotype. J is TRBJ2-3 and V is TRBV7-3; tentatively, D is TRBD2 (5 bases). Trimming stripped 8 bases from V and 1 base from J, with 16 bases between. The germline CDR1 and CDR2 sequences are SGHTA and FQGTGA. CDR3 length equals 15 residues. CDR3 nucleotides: TGTGCCAGCCGCCGATCGAGCGGTCGCACAGATACGCAGTATTTT. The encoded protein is CASRRSSGRTDTQYF.

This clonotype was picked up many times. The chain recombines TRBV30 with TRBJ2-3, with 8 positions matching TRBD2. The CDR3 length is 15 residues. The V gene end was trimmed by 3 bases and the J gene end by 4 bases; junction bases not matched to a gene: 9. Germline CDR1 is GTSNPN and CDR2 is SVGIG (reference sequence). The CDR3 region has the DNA TGTGCCTGGAGCAGCACGGGAGGGCGAGCAGATACGCAGTATTTT. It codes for CAWSSTGGRADTQYF. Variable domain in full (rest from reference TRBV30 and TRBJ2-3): SQTIHQWPATLVQPVGSPLSLECTVEGTSNPNLYWYRQAAGRGLQLLFYSVGIGQISSEVPQNLSASRPQDRQFILSSKKLLLSDSGFYLCAWSSTGGRADTQYFGPGTRLTVL.

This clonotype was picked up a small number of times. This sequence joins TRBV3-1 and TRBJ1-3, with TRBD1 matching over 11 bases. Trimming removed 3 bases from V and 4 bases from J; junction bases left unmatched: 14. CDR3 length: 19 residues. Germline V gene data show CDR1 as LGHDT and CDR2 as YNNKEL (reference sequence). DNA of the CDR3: TGTGCCAGCAGCCATACCCGGACAGGGGGCAGTTTAGGCGGAAACACCATATATTTT. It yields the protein CASSHTRTGGSLGGNTIYF. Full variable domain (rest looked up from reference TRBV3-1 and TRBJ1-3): DTAVSQTPKYLVTQMGNDKSIKCEQNLGHDTMYWYKQDSKKFLKIMFSYNNKELIINETVPNRFSPKSPDKAHLNLHINSLELGDSAVYFCASSHTRTGGSLGGNTIYFGEGSWLTVV.

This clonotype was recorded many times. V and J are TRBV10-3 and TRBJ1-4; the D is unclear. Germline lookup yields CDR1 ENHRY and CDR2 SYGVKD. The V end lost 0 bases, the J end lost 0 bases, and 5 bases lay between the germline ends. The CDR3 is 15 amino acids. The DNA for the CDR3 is TGTGCCATCAGTGAGTCGACGGCAACTAATGAAAAACTGTTTTTT. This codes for CAISESTATNEKLFF.

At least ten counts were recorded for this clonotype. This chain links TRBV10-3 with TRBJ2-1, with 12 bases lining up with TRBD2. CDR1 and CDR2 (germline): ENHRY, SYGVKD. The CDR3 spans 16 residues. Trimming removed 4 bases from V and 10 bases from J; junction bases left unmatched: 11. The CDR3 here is CAISAVPSGGGSEQFF. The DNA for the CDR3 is TGTGCCATCAGTGCGGTGCCTAGCGGGGGGGGCTCGGAGCAGTTCTTC.

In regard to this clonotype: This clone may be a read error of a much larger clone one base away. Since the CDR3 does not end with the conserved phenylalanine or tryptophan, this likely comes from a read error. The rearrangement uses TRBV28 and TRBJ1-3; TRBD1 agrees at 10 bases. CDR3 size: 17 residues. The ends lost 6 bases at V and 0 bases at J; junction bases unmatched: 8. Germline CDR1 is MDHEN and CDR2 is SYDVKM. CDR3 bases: TGTGCCAGCAGCCAGACAGGGGGCGGTCCCTCTGGAAACACCATATATTCT. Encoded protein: CASSQTGGGPSGNTIYS.

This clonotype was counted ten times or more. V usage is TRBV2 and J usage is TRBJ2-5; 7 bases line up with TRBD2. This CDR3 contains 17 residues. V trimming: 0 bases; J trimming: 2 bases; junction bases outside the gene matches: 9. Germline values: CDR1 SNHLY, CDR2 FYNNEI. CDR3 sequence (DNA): TGTGCCAGCAGTGAAGCCTCGTTTACCGGGGGGCAAGAGACCCAGTACTTC. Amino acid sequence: CASSEASFTGGQETQYF.

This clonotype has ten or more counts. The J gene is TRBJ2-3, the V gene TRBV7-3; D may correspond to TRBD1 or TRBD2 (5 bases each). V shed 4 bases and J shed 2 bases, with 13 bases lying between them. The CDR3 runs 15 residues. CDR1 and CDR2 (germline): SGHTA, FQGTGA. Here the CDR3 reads CASSSYRDDTDTQYF. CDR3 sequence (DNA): TGTGCCAGCAGCTCTTACCGGGACGACACAGATACGCAGTATTTT.

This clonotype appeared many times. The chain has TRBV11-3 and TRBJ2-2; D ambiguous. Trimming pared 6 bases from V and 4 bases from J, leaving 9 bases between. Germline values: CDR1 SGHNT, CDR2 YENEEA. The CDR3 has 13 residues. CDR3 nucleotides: TGTGCCAGCAGGCCCGATGTCACCGGGGAGCTGTTTTTT. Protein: CASRPDVTGELFF.

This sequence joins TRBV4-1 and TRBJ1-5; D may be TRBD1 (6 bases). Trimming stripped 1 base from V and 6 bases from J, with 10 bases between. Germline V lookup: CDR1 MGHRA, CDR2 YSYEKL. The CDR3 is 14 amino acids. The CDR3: CASSQVGTSQPQHF. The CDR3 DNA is TGCGCCAGCAGCCAAGTGGGGACAAGTCAGCCCCAGCATTTT.